The clone carrying this T cell receptor beta chain was picked up many times. What it binds is unknown. This entry comes from a study of T cells in Graves' hyperthyroidism and ophthalmopathy. The study, taken as a whole, reports: Ophthalmopathy and stable hyperthyroidism were separated by a 13 V-J model.

Exclusion followed for patients with uncontrolled infection, other autoimmune disease, pregnancy or lactation. The study based diagnoses on clinical symptoms, serum thyroxine and TRAb, thyroid ultrasound and orbital computed tomography. This CDR3 is 14 amino acids long. V shed 3 bases and J 7 bases; nucleotides not matched to a gene: 5. Germline values: CDR1 SEHNR, CDR2 FQNEAQ (reference sequence). The CDR3 regions of TCR beta were amplified from RNA transcripts. The HTBI primer set was used in a first-round RT-PCR of the TCR CDR3. TCRdb used MiXCR to reprocess the multiplex PCR reads, holding one entry per CDR3 protein. The sample holds about 410,000 distinct CDR3 sequences, around 15% seen once.

V usage is TRBV7-9 and J usage is TRBJ2-7; 11 bases fit TRBD2. The TCR originated in a man younger than 35 with Graves' ophthalmopathy. The sample was blood. The CDR3 sequence: CASSFSGREGEQYF. The CDR3 region has the DNA TGTGCCAGCAGCTTTAGCGGGAGGGAGGGGGAGCAGTACTTC.